The T cell receptor (beta chain) under discussion was sequenced for a study of technical replicates of blood from a handful of donors listed by TCRdb under 2017. Library creation used the immunoSEQ multiplex PCR assay. In TCRdb, the immuneACCESS table is reduced to in-frame sequences with V and J assigned. These tables do not hold every clone; where another copy was compared, an unresolved V gene accounts for under half, and the others remain unexplained. Across this sample there are some 70,000 clones, with around nine tenths seen only once. The ten largest clonotypes hold about 0.38% of the sample. Spanning cysteine to phenylalanine, the CDR3 consists of 16 amino acids. Only the CDR3 region is kept as DNA, spanning 48 bases read in frame from base 1. The germline V gene encodes CDR1 SGHTA and CDR2 FQGTGA. V is reduced by 2 bases and J by 1 base, leaving a spacing of 12 bases between them. Notes on this clone: Its recognized antigen is unknown. No base quality information exists; no much larger clone differs at one position.

Input material: T cells isolated from PBMCs. The sequence links TRBV7-3 to TRBJ1-5, with the D gene uncertain. The sequence was obtained from a human donor in good health. DNA sequence: TGTGCCAGCAGCTTAGATTTAAATCGGAGCAATCAGCCCCAGCATTTT. Its product reads: CASSLDLNRSNQPQHF.